A single sample gave rise to the 5 T cell receptor beta chains below, sequenced in a study of blood T cells in healthy people across ages. For the second PCR, which ran for about 7 to 11 cycles, a sample-barcoded 5' primer and a J-beta primer mix were used. MiXCR, run by TCRdb on the 5' RACE reads, gives a single entry per CDR3 protein. The sample carries around 800,000 distinct CDR3 sequences, under 80% recorded once. Sequencing was carried out using blood. These receptors came from a man aged 25-40 years in good health.

The gene calls are TRBV20-1 and TRBJ2-1; TRBD2 matches at 13 bases. CDR1 is DFQATT and CDR2 is SNEGSKA in the germline V gene (reference sequence). V was pared by 5 bases and J by 5 bases, with 6 bases of the junction left unmatched. The CDR3 loop spans 15 amino acids. CDR3 bases: TGCAGTGCTTGGACTAGCGGGGGAGGGAACAATGAGCAGTTCTTC. This sequence encodes CSAWTSGGGNNEQFF.

This clonotype came up a few times. V and J are TRBV10-3 and TRBJ2-3; possibly TRBD2 for D (5 bases). V was pared by 3 bases and J by 7 bases, with 11 bases between. The CDR3 has 13 residues. CDR1 and CDR2 (germline): ENHRY, SYGVKD. The CDR3 DNA is TGTGCCATCAGTGAACTACCTAGCAATACGCAGTATTTT. It yields the protein CAISELPSNTQYF.

This sequence joins TRBV5-1 and TRBJ2-4; D is unresolved. The J call may be in error: the DNA end matches TRBJ2-7 better. From germline, CDR1 is SGHRS and CDR2 YFSETQ. This CDR3 has 13 residues. This CDR3 is CASRQGPTYEQYF. The DNA for the CDR3 is TGCGCCAGCAGGCAAGGACCCACCTACGAGCAGTACTTC.

Comment on this clonotype: A much more abundant neighbour one base away suggests this may be a read error. The chain joins TRBV9 to TRBJ1-1; no clear D. Germline V CDR1 and CDR2: SGDLS, YYNGEE. The CDR3 totals 13 residues. Trimming stripped 4 bases from V and 1 base from J, with 8 bases between. CDR3 loop: CASSPLKNTEAFF. The CDR3 nucleotides read TGTGCCAGCAGCCCCCTCAAGAACACTGAAGCTTTCTTT.

V usage is TRBV7-9 and J usage is TRBJ1-2; no clear D. The germline CDR1 and CDR2 sequences are SEHNR and FQNEAQ (reference sequence). V lost 2 bases and J lost 2, with 12 bases in between. CDR3 length: 15 residues. This CDR3 reads CASSLITTENYGYTF. The CDR3 DNA is TGTGCCAGCAGCTTAATAACGACGGAAAACTATGGCTACACCTTC.